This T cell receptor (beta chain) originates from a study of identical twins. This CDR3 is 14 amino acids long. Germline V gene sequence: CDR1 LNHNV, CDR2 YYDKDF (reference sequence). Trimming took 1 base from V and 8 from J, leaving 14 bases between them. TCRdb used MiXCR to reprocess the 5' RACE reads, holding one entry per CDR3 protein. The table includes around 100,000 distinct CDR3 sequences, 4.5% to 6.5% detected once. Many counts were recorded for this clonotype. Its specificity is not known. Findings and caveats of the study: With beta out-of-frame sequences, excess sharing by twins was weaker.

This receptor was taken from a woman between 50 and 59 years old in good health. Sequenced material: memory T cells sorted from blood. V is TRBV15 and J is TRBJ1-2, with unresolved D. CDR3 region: CATSRAKVTGGYTF. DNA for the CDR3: TGTGCCACCAGCAGAGCGAAGGTCACGGGGGGCTACACCTTC.